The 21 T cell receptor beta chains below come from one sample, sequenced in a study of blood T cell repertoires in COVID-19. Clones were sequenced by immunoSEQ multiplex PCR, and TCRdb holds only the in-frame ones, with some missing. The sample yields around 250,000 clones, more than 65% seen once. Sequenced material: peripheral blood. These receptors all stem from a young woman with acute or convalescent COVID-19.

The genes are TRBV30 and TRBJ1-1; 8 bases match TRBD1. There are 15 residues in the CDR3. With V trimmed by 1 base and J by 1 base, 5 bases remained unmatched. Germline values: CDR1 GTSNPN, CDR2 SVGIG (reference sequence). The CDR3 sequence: CAWSASGTGNTEAFF. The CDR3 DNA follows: TGTGCCTGGAGTGCCTCCGGGACAGGGAACACTGAAGCTTTCTTT.

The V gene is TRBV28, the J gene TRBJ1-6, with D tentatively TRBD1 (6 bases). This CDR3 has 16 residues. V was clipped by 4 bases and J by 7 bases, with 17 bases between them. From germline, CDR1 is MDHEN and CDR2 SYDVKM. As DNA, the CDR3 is TGTGCCAGCAGTTACCCCGGGGGGCTGGACAATTCACCCCTCCACTTT. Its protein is CASSYPGGLDNSPLHF.

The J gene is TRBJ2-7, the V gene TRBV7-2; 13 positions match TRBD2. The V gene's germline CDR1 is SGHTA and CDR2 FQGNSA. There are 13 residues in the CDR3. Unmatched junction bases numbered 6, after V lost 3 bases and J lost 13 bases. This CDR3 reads CASSLGLAGLLYF. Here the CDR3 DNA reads TGTGCCAGCAGCTTGGGACTAGCGGGACTCCTCTACTTC.

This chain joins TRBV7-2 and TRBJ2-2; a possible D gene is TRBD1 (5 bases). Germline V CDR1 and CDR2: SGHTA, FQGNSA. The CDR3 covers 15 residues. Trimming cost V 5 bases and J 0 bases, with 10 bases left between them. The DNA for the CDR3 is TGTGCCAGCAGCCCCGACAGTACGAACACCGGGGAGCTGTTTTTT. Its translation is CASSPDSTNTGELFF.

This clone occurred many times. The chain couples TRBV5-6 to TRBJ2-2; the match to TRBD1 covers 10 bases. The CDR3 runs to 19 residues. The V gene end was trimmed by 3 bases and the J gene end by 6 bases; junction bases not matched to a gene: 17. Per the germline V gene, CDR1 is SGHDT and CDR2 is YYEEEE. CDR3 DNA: TGTGCCAGCAGCTCAAGACAGGGGGCGTGGGAGGGCCTGGCCGGGGAGCTGTTTTTT. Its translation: CASSSRQGAWEGLAGELFF.

The chain's CDR3 is CASSEAQTGYYGYTF. Here the CDR3 DNA reads TGTGCCAGCAGTGAAGCCCAGACAGGGTACTATGGCTACACCTTC. This chain links TRBV6-1 with TRBJ1-2; 7 bases are a match to TRBD1. V was clipped by 0 bases and J by 3 bases; unmatched bases: 4. The CDR3 runs to 15 residues. The germline CDR1 and CDR2 sequences are MNHNS and SASEGT.

The DNA of the CDR3 is TGTGCCAGCAGCTTAGAAACCCGGGACACCAGAGTCTACGAGCAGTACTTC. Its protein product is CASSLETRDTRVYEQYF. The chain employs TRBV7-8 and TRBJ2-7, with a possible D match to TRBD1 (6 bases). V was clipped by 1 base and J by 3 bases, with 19 bases between them. The CDR3 runs to 17 residues. Per germline, CDR1 SGHVS and CDR2 FQNEAQ.

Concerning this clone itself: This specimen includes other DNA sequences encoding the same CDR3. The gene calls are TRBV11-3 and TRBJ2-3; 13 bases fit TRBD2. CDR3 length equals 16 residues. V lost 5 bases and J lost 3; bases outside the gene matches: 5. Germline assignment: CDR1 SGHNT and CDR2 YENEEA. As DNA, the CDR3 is TGTGCCAGCAGCCCCGGACTAGCGGGAGATACAGATACGCAGTATTTT. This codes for CASSPGLAGDTDTQYF.

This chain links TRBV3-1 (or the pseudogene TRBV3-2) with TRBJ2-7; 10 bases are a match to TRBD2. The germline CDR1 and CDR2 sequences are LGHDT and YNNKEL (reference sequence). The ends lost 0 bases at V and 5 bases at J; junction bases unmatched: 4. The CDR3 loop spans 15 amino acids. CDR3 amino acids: CASSQESSGRDEQYF. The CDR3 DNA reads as TGTGCCAGCAGCCAAGAATCTAGCGGGAGAGACGAGCAGTACTTC.

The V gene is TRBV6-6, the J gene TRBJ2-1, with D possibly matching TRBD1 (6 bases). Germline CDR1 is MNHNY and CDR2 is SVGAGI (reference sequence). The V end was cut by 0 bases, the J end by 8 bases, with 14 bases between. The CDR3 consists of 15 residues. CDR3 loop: CASSYSYTGSHEQFF. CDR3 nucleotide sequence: TGTGCCAGCAGTTACTCTTATACAGGGTCCCATGAGCAGTTCTTC.

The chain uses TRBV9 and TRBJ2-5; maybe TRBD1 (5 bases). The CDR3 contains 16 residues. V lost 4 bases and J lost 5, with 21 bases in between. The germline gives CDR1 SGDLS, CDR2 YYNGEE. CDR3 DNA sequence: TGTGCCAGCAGCCAACCCACCCAGGGATACCTGGAGACCCAGTACTTC. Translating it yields CASSQPTQGYLETQYF.

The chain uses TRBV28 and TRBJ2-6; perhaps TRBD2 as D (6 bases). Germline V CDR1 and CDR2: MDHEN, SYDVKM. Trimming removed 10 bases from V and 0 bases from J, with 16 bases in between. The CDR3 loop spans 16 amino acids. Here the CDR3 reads CATWQAGGSGANVLTF. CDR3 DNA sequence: TGTGCCACCTGGCAAGCCGGGGGCTCTGGGGCCAACGTCCTGACTTTC.

In nucleotides, the CDR3 is TGTGCCAGCAGCCCACCACCACAGCGGGGGGCTCTTAGCACAGATACGCAGTATTTT. Translation gives CASSPPPQRGALSTDTQYF. The rearrangement joins TRBV7-6 to TRBJ2-3, with 9 nucleotides matching TRBD2. Trimming at V came to 5 bases and at J to 0 bases, leaving 15 bases not matched to a gene. CDR1 is SGHVS and CDR2 is FNYEAQ in the germline V gene. The CDR3 has 19 residues. Complete variable domain (other parts from reference TRBV7-6 and TRBJ2-3): GAGVSQSPRYKVTKRGQDVALRCDPISGHVSLYWYRQALGQGPEFLTYFNYEAQQDKSGLPNDRFSAERPEGSISTLTIQRTEQRDSAMYRCASSPPPQRGALSTDTQYFGPGTRLTVL.

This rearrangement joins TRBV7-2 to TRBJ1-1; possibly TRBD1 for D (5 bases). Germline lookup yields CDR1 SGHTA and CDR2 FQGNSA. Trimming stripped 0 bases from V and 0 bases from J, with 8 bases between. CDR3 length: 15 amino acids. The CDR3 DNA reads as TGTGCCAGCAGCTTAGCGCTAGGGGTGAACACTGAAGCTTTCTTT. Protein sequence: CASSLALGVNTEAFF. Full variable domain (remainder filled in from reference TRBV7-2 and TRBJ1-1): GAGVSQSPSNKVTEKGKDVELRCDPISGHTALYWYRQSLGQGLEFLIYFQGNSAPDKSGLPSDRFSAERTGGSVSTLTIQRTQQEDSAVYLCASSLALGVNTEAFFGQGTRLTVV.

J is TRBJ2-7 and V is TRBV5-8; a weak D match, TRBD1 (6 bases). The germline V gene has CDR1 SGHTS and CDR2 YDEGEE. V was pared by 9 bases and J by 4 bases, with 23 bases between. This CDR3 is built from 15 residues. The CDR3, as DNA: TGTGCCACAATGGGCAGGGGTTTTTGGTCTTACGAGCAGTACTTC. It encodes CATMGRGFWSYEQYF. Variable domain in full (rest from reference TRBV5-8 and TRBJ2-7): EAGVTQSPTHLIKTRGQQATLRCSPISGHTSVYWYQQALGLGLQFLLWYDEGEERNRGNFPPRFSGRQFPNYSSELNVNALELEDSALYLCATMGRGFWSYEQYFGPGTRLTVT.

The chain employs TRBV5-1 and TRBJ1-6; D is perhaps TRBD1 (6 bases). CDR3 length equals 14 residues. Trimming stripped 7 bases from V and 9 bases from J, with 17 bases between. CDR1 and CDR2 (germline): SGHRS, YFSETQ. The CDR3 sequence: CASRLGQSSSPLHF. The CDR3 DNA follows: TGCGCCAGCCGACTTGGACAGTCGAGTTCACCCCTCCACTTT.

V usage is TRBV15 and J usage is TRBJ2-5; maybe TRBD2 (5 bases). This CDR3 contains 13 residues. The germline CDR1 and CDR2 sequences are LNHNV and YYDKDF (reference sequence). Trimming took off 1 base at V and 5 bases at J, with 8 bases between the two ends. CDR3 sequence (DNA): TGTGCCACCAGCAGAGGGGAGAGGGAGACCCAGTACTTC. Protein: CATSRGERETQYF. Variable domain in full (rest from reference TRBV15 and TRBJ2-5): DAMVIQNPRYQVTQFGKPVTLSCSQTLNHNVMYWYQQKSSQAPKLLFHYYDKDFNNEADTPDNFQSRRPNTSFCFLDIRSPGLGDTAMYLCATSRGERETQYFGPGTRLLVL.

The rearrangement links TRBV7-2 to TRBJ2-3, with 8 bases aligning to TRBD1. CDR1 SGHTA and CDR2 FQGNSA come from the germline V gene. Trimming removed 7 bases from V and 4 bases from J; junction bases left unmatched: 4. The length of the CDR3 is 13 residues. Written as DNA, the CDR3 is TGTGCCAGCAAGTTACAGGGGGCAGATACGCAGTATTTT. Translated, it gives CASKLQGADTQYF.

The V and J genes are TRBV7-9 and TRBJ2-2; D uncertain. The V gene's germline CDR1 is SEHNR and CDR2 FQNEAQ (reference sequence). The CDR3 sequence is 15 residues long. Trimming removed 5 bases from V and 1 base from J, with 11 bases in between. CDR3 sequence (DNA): TGTGCCAGCAGCCCCGAGGAGCGGAACACCGGGGAGCTGTTTTTT. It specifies CASSPEERNTGELFF.

The CDR3 sequence is CASLTSGRPSNTGELFF. As DNA, the CDR3 is TGTGCCAGCTTGACTAGCGGGAGGCCATCGAACACCGGGGAGCTGTTTTTT. This chain connects TRBV19 to TRBJ2-2; the match to TRBD2 covers 13 bases. The CDR3 contains 17 residues. V shed 9 bases, J shed 0 bases, and the junction held 7 bases outside the gene matches. CDR1 is LNHDA and CDR2 is SQIVND in the germline V gene (reference sequence).

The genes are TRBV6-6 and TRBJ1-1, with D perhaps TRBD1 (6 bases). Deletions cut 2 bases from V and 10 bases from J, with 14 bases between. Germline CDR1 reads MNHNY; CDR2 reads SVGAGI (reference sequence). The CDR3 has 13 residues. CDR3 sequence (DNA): TGTGCCAGCAGTTACCCGTCGCGAGGGGGAGCTTTCTTT. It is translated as CASSYPSRGGAFF.